This is a list of T cell receptor beta chains from one sample in a study of control samples from healthy donors and cancer patients. The repertoire was sequenced with immunoSEQ multiplex PCR; TCRdb's copy has only in-frame clones and lacks some. This sample carries 200,000 or so clones, just under 95% of them seen once, and the ten largest clones take more than 1.3%. Sequences were obtained from blood. The receptors originated from a man aged 45-65 years in good health. Each CDR3 is given with its conserved first and last residue. Each record gives: V gene, clone size, J gene, D gene, CDR3 DNA, CDR3 protein. D genes are given only for firm matches. Clone sizes are given selectively: once, few, many, or a class where the clone is expanded.

>TRBV13|NA|TRBJ1-1|NA
TGTGCCAGCAGCTTAATGGGACTCCCGAACACTGAAGCTTTCTTT
CASSLMGLPNTEAFF
>TRBV9|NA|TRBJ1-5|TRBD1
TGTGCCAGCAGCCCCGACAGGGAAAATCAGCCCCAGCATTTT
CASSPDRENQPQHF
>TRBV12-2|NA|TRBJ1-3|NA
TGTGCAAGTCGCCCCCCCGGCCGGTCCCTCTCTGGAAACACCATATATTTT
CASRPPGRSLSGNTIYF
>TRBV7-3|NA|TRBJ2-2|NA
TGTGCCAGCAGCCTACGGGGGCCCGGGGAGCTGTTTTTT
CASSLRGPGELFF
>TRBV14|NA|TRBJ2-3|TRBD2
TGTGCCAGCAGCCAAAACCGGGGGGGCCGAGGTGTAGATACGCAGTATTTT
CASSQNRGGRGVDTQYF
>TRBV4-3|NA|TRBJ1-3|NA
TGCGCCAGCAGCCAAGGGGGTAGCTCTGGAAACACCATATATTTT
CASSQGGSSGNTIYF
>TRBV6-5|NA|TRBJ1-6|NA
TGTGCCAGCAGCCCGACAGGTTCATATAATTCACCCCTCCACTTT
CASSPTGSYNSPLHF
>TRBV19|NA|TRBJ1-2|NA
TGTGCCAGTAGCGAGAATAGGGACGGAGGCGGCTACACCTTC
CASSENRDGGGYTF
>TRBV19|NA|TRBJ1-4|TRBD1
TGTGCCAGTAGCTACCGCGGACAGGGGGCGAATGAAAAACTGTTTTTT
CASSYRGQGANEKLFF
>TRBV2|NA|TRBJ1-6|NA
TGTGCCAGCAGTGAAATCTCAGGAAACAATTCACCCCTCCACTTT
CASSEISGNNSPLHF
>TRBV14|NA|TRBJ1-6|NA
TGTGCCAGCAGCCAAGACTCGGAGAGGGACAATTCACCCCTCCACTTT
CASSQDSERDNSPLHF
>TRBV3-1/TRBV3-2|NA|TRBJ1-3|NA
TGTGCCAGCAGCCAGGGGTCCCGGGGAATAATAGATTTT
CASSQGSRGIIDF
>TRBV9|once|TRBJ1-4|NA
TGTGCCAGCAGCGTAGGCCCCTCTCTGGGATCCTATGAAAAACTGTTTTTT
CASSVGPSLGSYEKLFF
>TRBV10-1|NA|TRBJ1-2|TRBD1
TGCGCCAGCAGTGAAACCCGGGGGGACAGGGTTTATGGCTACACCTTC
CASSETRGDRVYGYTF
>TRBV19|NA|TRBJ2-1|TRBD2
TGTGCCAGCCGCGTAGCGGGGGGGTACAATGAGCAGTTCTTC
CASRVAGGYNEQFF
>TRBV2|NA|TRBJ1-4|NA
TGTGCCAGCAGTGCCCGGCCGAAGACTAATGAAAAACTGTTTTTT
CASSARPKTNEKLFF
>TRBV27|once|TRBJ1-1|NA
TGTGCCAGCAGTTTAAATGCCCACACTGAAGCTTTCTTT
CASSLNAHTEAFF
>TRBV7-2|NA|TRBJ2-3|NA
TGTGCCAGCAGCTTGGCGGGACAGATCTATCAAGATACGCAGTATTTT
CASSLAGQIYQDTQYF
>TRBV19|NA|TRBJ1-6|TRBD1
TGTGCCAGCTCACTAAGAAGGACAGGGGAATCACCCCTCCACTTT
CASSLRRTGESPLHF
>TRBV7-7|NA|TRBJ2-2|NA
TGTGCCAGCAGCTTTCGACGGAACACCGGGGAGCTGTTTTTT
CASSFRRNTGELFF
>TRBV7-2|NA|TRBJ1-5|TRBD1
TGTGCCAGCAGCTTAGGGACAGGGGCCAATCAGCCCCAGCATTTT
CASSLGTGANQPQHF
>TRBV11-1|NA|TRBJ2-3|TRBD2
TGTGCCAGCAGCTTATATAGGGCGGGGGACACAGATACGCAGTATTTT
CASSLYRAGDTDTQYF
>TRBV7-3|NA|TRBJ2-1|NA
TGTGCCAGCAGCTCAGCCAGGTATCATGAGCAGTTCTTC
CASSSARYHEQFF
>TRBV7-9|NA|TRBJ2-3|NA
TGTGCCAGCAGCTTACAAGGGAGTGCAGATACGCAGTATTTT
CASSLQGSADTQYF
>TRBV9|NA|TRBJ2-7|NA
TGTGCCAGCAGCGTAGCACCGCTCTCCTACGAGCAGTACTTC
CASSVAPLSYEQYF
>TRBV9|NA|TRBJ2-2|NA
TGTGCCAGCAGCAATCGGGACCCCGGGGGCACCGGGGAGCTGTTTTTT
CASSNRDPGGTGELFF
>TRBV3-1/TRBV3-2|once|TRBJ2-3|NA
TGTGCCAGCAGCCAAAGGCGTAGCACAGATACGCAGTATTTT
CASSQRRSTDTQYF
>TRBV7-3|NA|TRBJ1-1|NA
TGTGCCAGCAGCCCTCAGGATATCTTT
CASSPQDIF
>TRBV5-1|NA|TRBJ1-2|TRBD1
TGCGCCAGCAGCTTGGGAGGGGGCAGTTATGGCTACACCTTC
CASSLGGGSYGYTF
>TRBV6-4|NA|TRBJ1-5|NA
TGTGCCAGCGTCTGGAGGGGCGAGAGCAATCAGCCCCAGCATTTT
CASVWRGESNQPQHF